The 17 T cell receptor beta chains below all came from one sample that was sequenced in a study of blood T cell repertoires in COVID-19. Produced via immunoSEQ multiplex PCR; TCRdb's table is partial and in-frame only. The data show approximately 68,000 clones, around 82% seen once. Sequencing was done on a sample of peripheral blood. All receptors come from a man older than 75 with active COVID-19.

The chain carries TRBV5-6 and TRBJ2-7, with 8 bases fitting TRBD1. J gave up 0 bases and V 4 bases, and 9 bases lay outside the gene matches. The CDR3 is made up of 16 amino acids. Looked up from germline, CDR1 is SGHDT and CDR2 is YYEEEE. This chain's CDR3 is CASSRPDRVGSYEQYF. CDR3 in DNA: TGTGCCAGCAGCCGACCGGACAGGGTCGGCTCCTACGAGCAGTACTTC.

The chain carries TRBV5-6 and TRBJ2-6; D remains ambiguous. V was trimmed by 0 bases and J by 0 bases, leaving 13 bases between them. The CDR3 runs 18 residues. In germline, CDR1 is SGHDT, CDR2 YYEEEE. CDR3 residues: CASSLGGFHSSGANVLTF. The CDR3, as DNA: TGTGCCAGCAGCTTGGGCGGTTTCCACTCCTCTGGGGCCAACGTCCTGACTTTC.

CDR3 bases: TGTGCCAGCAGCGTAACAGGGGATGGCAATCAGCCCCAGCATTTT. This encodes CASSVTGDGNQPQHF. The genes are TRBV9 and TRBJ1-5, with 7 bases aligning to TRBD1. Germline CDR1 and CDR2: SGDLS and YYNGEE. Unmatched junction bases numbered 3, after V lost 1 base and J lost 2 bases. The CDR3 runs 15 residues.

The genes are TRBV19 and TRBJ1-4; 7 bases align to TRBD1. Germline V gene data show CDR1 as LNHDA and CDR2 as SQIVND (reference sequence). This CDR3 is 16 amino acids long. The trim removed 4 bases at V and 4 bases at J, leaving 9 bases unmatched. CDR3 sequence reads: CASSNGARGDNEKLFF. CDR3 DNA sequence: TGTGCCAGTAGTAACGGGGCCAGGGGGGATAATGAAAAACTGTTTTTT.

The rearrangement joins TRBV7-6 to TRBJ2-1; TRBD1 aligns across 9 bases. Germline CDR1 reads SGHVS; CDR2 reads FNYEAQ. The CDR3 has 16 amino acids. V dropped 4 bases and J dropped 3; count of bases not matched to a gene: 7. CDR3 loop: CASSYLGTGNYNEQFF. DNA of the CDR3: TGTGCCAGCAGCTACCTAGGGACAGGGAACTACAATGAGCAGTTCTTC.

V and J are TRBV10-3 and TRBJ1-2, with D tentatively TRBD1 (6 bases). The CDR3 runs 13 residues. CDR1 and CDR2 (germline): ENHRY, SYGVKD. Trimming cost V 11 bases and J 2 bases, with 15 bases left between them. CDR3 in amino acids: CAALQGSNYGYTF. In nucleotides, the CDR3 is TGTGCCGCACTACAGGGTTCCAACTATGGCTACACCTTC.

The V and J genes are TRBV7-2 and TRBJ1-1, with D maybe TRBD1 (6 bases). CDR3 length: 16 amino acids. Per the germline V gene, CDR1 is SGHTA and CDR2 is FQGNSA. V lost 0 bases and J 6 bases, leaving 17 bases between the germline ends. CDR3 DNA sequence: TGTGCCAGCAGCTTAGCGTCACAGGGAGCCGTCCCTGAAGCTTTCTTT. Its protein product is CASSLASQGAVPEAFF.

This chain joins TRBV27 and TRBJ2-1, with 7 positions matching TRBD2. J gave up 1 base and V 7 bases, and 13 bases lay outside the gene matches. The CDR3 has 17 residues. CDR1 and CDR2 from the germline V gene are MNHEY and SMNVEV (reference sequence). As DNA, the CDR3 is TGTGCCAGCACCCTACTTCGGGGAGGGCCTTCCTACAATGAGCAGTTCTTC. Its translation: CASTLLRGGPSYNEQFF.

In its sample, this clone was seen a few times. This rearrangement joins TRBV27 to TRBJ1-5; no firm D call. The V end lost 3 bases, the J end lost 5 bases, and 5 bases lay between the germline ends. CDR1 and CDR2 (germline): MNHEY, SMNVEV (reference sequence). The CDR3 is 12 residues long. In DNA form, the CDR3 reads TGTGCCAGCAGTTTCCGGGATCAGCCCCAGCATTTT. Protein: CASSFRDQPQHF.

V is TRBV24-1 and J is TRBJ1-2; 7 nucleotides match TRBD1. The germline gives CDR1 KGHDR, CDR2 SFDVKD. The length of the CDR3 is 14 residues. J lost 8 bases, V lost 6 bases, and 11 bases had no gene match. In DNA, the CDR3 is TGTGCCACCAGTAGACAGGGAGGTTTGGACGGCTACACCTTC. It yields the protein CATSRQGGLDGYTF.

J is TRBJ1-1 and V is TRBV5-1; 7 positions agree with TRBD1. V trimming: 4 bases; J trimming: 1 base; junction bases outside the gene matches: 10. The CDR3 runs 16 residues. The germline CDR1 and CDR2 sequences are SGHRS and YFSETQ. In DNA, the CDR3 is TGCGCCAGCAGCCTATCCCCGGACAGGACGAACACTGAAGCTTTCTTT. Translated, it gives CASSLSPDRTNTEAFF.

This clone came up once. V is TRBV19 and J is TRBJ2-5, with TRBD2 identical over 7 bases. The CDR3 runs to 13 residues. The V gene end was trimmed by 5 bases and the J gene end by 6 bases; junction bases not matched to a gene: 6. Germline CDR1 and CDR2: LNHDA and SQIVND (reference sequence). In DNA form, the CDR3 reads TGTGCCAGTAGTTCGCAGGGACTACAGACCCAGTACTTC. Translating it yields CASSSQGLQTQYF.

DNA for the CDR3: TGTGCCAGCAGTTACGGAACAGGGTCGGACACCGGGGAGCTGTTTTTT. Translated, it gives CASSYGTGSDTGELFF. This sequence joins TRBV6-2 or TRBV6-3 and TRBJ2-2; possibly TRBD1 for D (6 bases). This CDR3 has 16 amino acids. Looked up from germline, CDR1 is MNHEY and CDR2 is SVGEGT. V lost 2 bases and J lost 3, with 13 bases in between.

The genes are TRBV7-2 and TRBJ1-5; D might be TRBD1 (6 bases). The CDR3 sequence is 15 residues long. With 5 bases removed from V and 1 base from J, the gap between germline ends came to 12 bases. CDR1 is SGHTA and CDR2 is FQGNSA in the germline V gene. Here the CDR3 reads CASSADSWSNQPQHF. The CDR3 nucleotides are TGTGCCAGCAGCGCGGACAGTTGGAGCAATCAGCCCCAGCATTTT. Full variable domain (outside the CDR3, taken from reference TRBV7-2 and TRBJ1-5): GAGVSQSPSNKVTEKGKDVELRCDPISGHTALYWYRQSLGQGLEFLIYFQGNSAPDKSGLPSDRFSAERTGGSVSTLTIQRTQQEDSAVYLCASSADSWSNQPQHFGDGTRLSIL.

This chain joins TRBV2 and TRBJ2-3; no clear D. Per germline, CDR1 SNHLY and CDR2 FYNNEI. The CDR3 runs 14 residues. V was trimmed by 5 bases and J by 4 bases, leaving 13 bases between them. The CDR3 is CASSSRGNPDTQYF. The CDR3, as DNA: TGTGCCAGCAGTTCAAGAGGAAACCCAGATACGCAGTATTTT.

The chain uses TRBV10-3 and TRBJ2-7, with D possibly being TRBD2 (6 bases). Germline V lookup: CDR1 ENHRY, CDR2 SYGVKD. This CDR3 contains 12 residues. Trimming cost V 2 bases and J 7 bases, with 9 bases left between them. CDR3 in DNA: TGTGCCATCAGTGAGCCCCGGGAGGAGCAGTACTTC. It translates to CAISEPREEQYF.

This chain joins TRBV21-1 and TRBJ2-7; the table gives TRBD2 as D, unverified against the DNA. TRBV21-1 is shown as a pseudogene. There are 19 residues in the CDR3. The CDR3: CASSKGELAGGKSSYEQYF. CDR3 DNA: TGTGCCAGCAGCAAAGGGGAACTAGCGGGGGGAAAAAGCTCCTACGAGCAGTACTTC.